The present T cell receptor (beta chain) was sequenced within a study of neurological immune-mediated disorders. Study-wide results and limits: Among expanded clones, no CDR3 amino acid sequences were shared across subjects, a pattern suggesting private repertoires in all groups.

TCRdb processed the 5' RACE reads anew with MiXCR; each CDR3 protein has one entry. The sample contains about 59,000 distinct CDR3 sequences, less than 4% of which appear only once. The CDR3 length is 11 residues. Trimming took off 5 bases at V and 7 bases at J, with 6 bases between the two ends. This clonotype was observed a handful of times. Antigen unknown. A much more abundant neighbour one base away suggests this may be a read error. Source material: PBMCs. The V and J genes are TRBV12-3 or TRBV12-4 and TRBJ2-1; D unclear. The receptor's source is a woman between 45 and 65 years old with multiple sclerosis. The CDR3 DNA sequence: TGTGCCAGCAGTACCGGGAATGAGCAGTTCTTC. Residues: CASSTGNEQFF.